These 29 T cell receptor beta chains were sequenced from one sample in a study of cytomegalovirus exposure and HLA in healthy donors. The PCR made use of 60 Vbeta and 13 Jbeta primers. Method: immunoSEQ multiplex PCR; TCRdb's copy keeps in-frame clones and lacks some. The sample has some 120,000 clones; 65% to 90% are singletons. Sequenced sample: PBMCs. The receptor source for this set is a woman aged 40 to 50 in good health and CMV-seronegative.

V and J are TRBV2 and TRBJ1-3, with D uncertain. The CDR3 runs 14 residues. Between the trimmed V and J ends, which lost 7 bases and 0 bases, there was a span of 10 bases. Germline-derived CDR1 and CDR2 are SNHLY and FYNNEI. Here the CDR3 DNA reads TGTGCCAGCAAATCCCGGGACTCTGGAAACACCATATATTTT. It yields the protein CASKSRDSGNTIYF.

This clone appeared a few times. This chain links TRBV6-5 with TRBJ2-1, with TRBD2 identical over 7 bases. The CDR3 loop spans 16 amino acids. Germline CDR1 reads MNHEY; CDR2 reads SVGAGI. With 0 bases clipped from V and 7 bases from J, the junction kept 9 bases outside the gene matches. CDR3 sequence reads: CASSYSSGIAANEQFF. Here the CDR3 DNA reads TGTGCCAGCAGTTACTCGAGCGGGATAGCTGCGAATGAGCAGTTCTTC.

CDR3: CASRIDRGEETQYF. As DNA, the CDR3 is TGTGCCAGCAGAATAGACAGGGGGGAAGAGACCCAGTACTTC. The chain employs TRBV27 and TRBJ2-5; 9 bases map to TRBD1. Germline trimming cut 6 bases from V and 3 bases from J; bases unmatched to any gene: 5. The CDR3 is made up of 14 amino acids. CDR1 is MNHEY, CDR2 SMNVEV, per germline (reference sequence).

The chain has TRBV11-2 and TRBJ2-5; 10 nucleotides align to TRBD1. TRBJ2-7 matches the DNA end more closely, so the J call is doubtful. The CDR3 runs 15 residues. CDR1 is SGHAT, CDR2 FQNNGV, per germline. The DNA of the CDR3 is TGTGCCAGCAGCCCGACAGGGGGCAGTTCCTACGAGCAGTACTTC. This gives the protein CASSPTGGSSYEQYF.

The CDR3 nucleotides read TGCGCCAGCAGCTTGAGTGAGGGGGCCGTCACAGATACGCAGTATTTT. Its protein product is CASSLSEGAVTDTQYF. The chain employs TRBV5-1 and TRBJ2-3; TRBD1 matches at 7 bases. CDR3 length: 16 residues. Germline values: CDR1 SGHRS, CDR2 YFSETQ. The J segment lost 2 bases and the V segment lost 1 base, leaving 7 bases of the junction unmatched.

The chain is built from TRBV9 and TRBJ2-2, with unresolved D. Trimming removed 4 bases from V and 2 bases from J, with 18 bases in between. Germline CDR1 SGDLS, CDR2 YYNGEE. The CDR3 extends over 17 amino acids. DNA for the CDR3: TGTGCCAGCAGCCCAAGCTCCGCCGGTATAAACACCGGGGAGCTGTTTTTT. Its protein is CASSPSSAGINTGELFF.

J is TRBJ2-1 and V is TRBV27, with TRBD1 matching over 9 bases. The germline gives CDR1 MNHEY, CDR2 SMNVEV (reference sequence). The CDR3 spans 16 residues. The V and J ends lost 7 bases and 1 base, in that order; junction bases with no gene match: 8. This CDR3 is CASTSTGGASYNEQFF. The DNA for the CDR3 is TGTGCCAGCACCTCGACAGGGGGGGCTTCCTACAATGAGCAGTTCTTC.

This rearrangement joins TRBV30 to TRBJ2-2, with a possible D match to TRBD2 (6 bases). Trimming removed 4 bases at V and 1 base at J, with 16 bases between. The CDR3 length is 16 residues. The germline V gene encodes CDR1 GTSNPN and CDR2 SVGIG (reference sequence). CDR3 region: CAWIGPGTVNTGELFF. In DNA, the CDR3 is TGTGCCTGGATCGGTCCCGGGACTGTGAACACCGGGGAGCTGTTTTTT.

The chain is built from TRBV27 and TRBJ2-5, with 10 bases lining up with TRBD1. The better agreement between TRBJ2-7 and the DNA end casts doubt on the J call. The V gene's germline CDR1 is MNHEY and CDR2 SMNVEV (reference sequence). The CDR3 covers 14 residues. The CDR3 nucleotides are TGTGCCAGCAGTCCGGGACAGGGGTCGAACGAGCAGTACTTC. Encoded protein: CASSPGQGSNEQYF.

CDR3 amino acids: CASSLGEFPSGQFF. DNA of the CDR3: TGTGCCAGCAGCTTAGGGGAGTTTCCCTCTGGGCAGTTCTTC. The chain couples TRBV11-2 to TRBJ2-1; perhaps TRBD2 as D (5 bases). CDR1 is SGHAT, CDR2 FQNNGV, per germline. Between the trimmed V and J ends, which lost 1 base and 12 bases, there was a span of 16 bases. The CDR3 is made up of 14 amino acids.

This chain joins TRBV15 and TRBJ1-3, with D tentatively TRBD1 (5 bases). The length of the CDR3 is 16 residues. Germline loops: CDR1 LNHNV, CDR2 YYDKDF (reference sequence). V was shortened by 1 base and J by 2 bases, with 12 bases between the two germline ends. CDR3 amino acids: CATSRVVSGAGNTIYF. Written as DNA, the CDR3 is TGTGCCACCAGCAGAGTAGTTTCGGGGGCTGGAAACACCATATATTTT.

The V call is TRBV11-2, the J call TRBJ2-1, with TRBD2 matching 9 bases. With V trimmed by 4 bases and J by 5 bases, 9 bases remained unmatched. The CDR3 has 16 amino acids. The V gene's germline CDR1 is SGHAT and CDR2 FQNNGV. CDR3: CASSSELAGAHNEQFF. For the CDR3, the DNA is TGTGCCAGCAGCTCTGAATTAGCGGGGGCCCACAATGAGCAGTTCTTC.

The rearrangement uses TRBV7-2 and TRBJ2-5; weak D call: TRBD2 (6 bases). Trimming took 4 bases from V and 11 from J, leaving 26 bases between them. The CDR3 contains 16 residues. Germline CDR1 reads SGHTA; CDR2 reads FQGNSA. The DNA for the CDR3 is TGTGCCAGCAGCTCCGCGGGGACGGCCCGGCCGGGAGAGCAGTACTTC. This encodes CASSSAGTARPGEQYF.

The CDR3 region is CASSPGTVVNQPQHF. CDR3 nucleotide sequence: TGTGCCAGCTCACCGGGGACAGTCGTCAATCAGCCCCAGCATTTT. This chain joins TRBV18 and TRBJ1-5, with 7 positions matching TRBD1. There are 15 residues in the CDR3. Germline CDR1 KGHSH, CDR2 LQKENI. V lost 3 bases, J lost 3 bases, and 5 bases stayed unmatched.

This clone has just a few counts. CDR3 protein: CASSLNGRAYEQYF. The CDR3 region has the DNA TGTGCCTCCTCCCTGAACGGGAGGGCCTACGAGCAGTACTTC. The V call is TRBV6-5, the J call TRBJ2-7; TRBD2 aligns across 8 bases. V was pared by 11 bases and J by 2 bases, with 11 bases of the junction left unmatched. CDR1 and CDR2 from the germline V gene are MNHEY and SVGAGI. This CDR3 has 14 residues.

The chain uses TRBV18 and TRBJ2-6, with D maybe TRBD1 (6 bases). Trimming pared 3 bases from V and 5 bases from J, leaving 8 bases between. The CDR3 is 14 residues long. Germline V gives CDR1 KGHSH, CDR2 LQKENI. The CDR3 nucleotides read TGTGCCAGCTCACCGGACAGCAGGGCCAACGTCCTGACTTTC. Translating it yields CASSPDSRANVLTF.

This clone has more than one count but fewer than ten. This rearrangement joins TRBV2 to TRBJ1-1, with D unresolved. The CDR3 runs 15 residues. The V and J ends lost 3 bases and 1 base respectively, with 12 bases between them. The V gene's germline CDR1 is SNHLY and CDR2 FYNNEI. The DNA for the CDR3 is TGTGCCAGCAGTGAGTTCGCAGGAGGGAACACTGAAGCTTTCTTT. Protein product: CASSEFAGGNTEAFF.

The chain combines TRBV28 with TRBJ1-2; TRBD1 aligns across 7 bases. In germline, CDR1 is MDHEN, CDR2 SYDVKM. The CDR3 contains 13 residues. Trimming removed 6 bases from V and 8 bases from J; junction bases left unmatched: 9. In nucleotides, the CDR3 is TGTGCCAGCAGGTCCACAGGGGCGCAGGGCTACACCTTC. This encodes CASRSTGAQGYTF.

The V call is TRBV6-4, the J call TRBJ2-7; 11 positions agree with TRBD1. This CDR3 is 15 amino acids long. Germline-derived CDR1 and CDR2 are MRHNA and SNTAGT. J gave up 2 bases and V 6 bases, and 6 bases lay outside the gene matches. The CDR3 coding sequence is TGTGCCAGCAGAGAACGGACAGGGGGCCCCTACGAGCAGTACTTC. It translates to CASRERTGGPYEQYF.

The CDR3 spells CASSEGWGTPGETQYF. The CDR3 DNA follows: TGTGCCAGCAGTGAAGGCTGGGGCACGCCAGGGGAGACCCAGTACTTC. This sequence joins TRBV2 and TRBJ2-5, with D possibly matching TRBD1 (5 bases). The CDR3 length is 16 residues. CDR1 and CDR2 (germline): SNHLY, FYNNEI. The ends were cut back, 1 base at V and 5 bases at J, with 17 bases in the middle.

The rearrangement uses TRBV13 and TRBJ1-2; tentative D call: TRBD1 (5 bases). Germline V CDR1 and CDR2: PRHDT, FYEKMQ (reference sequence). The CDR3 has 14 amino acids. V lost 4 bases and J 0 bases, leaving 9 bases between the germline ends. The CDR3 sequence: CASSSDRANYGYTF. CDR3 nucleotides: TGTGCCAGCAGCTCAGACAGAGCTAACTATGGCTACACCTTC.

The rearrangement uses TRBV28 and TRBJ2-6; TRBD1 matches at 7 bases. Losses at the gene ends were 5 bases for V and 8 bases for J; bases not matched to a gene: 12. Germline values: CDR1 MDHEN, CDR2 SYDVKM. CDR3 length equals 16 residues. This CDR3 is CASSRWGTVETNVLTF. CDR3 coding DNA: TGTGCCAGCAGTCGATGGGGGACAGTCGAAACCAACGTCCTGACTTTC.

This clone was recorded once. The J gene is TRBJ2-3, the V gene TRBV28; no clear D. V was cut by 4 bases and J by 2 bases, with 4 bases left in between. Germline loops: CDR1 MDHEN, CDR2 SYDVKM. The CDR3 is made up of 12 amino acids. The CDR3 spells CASSSVTDTQYF. The CDR3 nucleotides read TGTGCCAGCAGTTCAGTCACAGATACGCAGTATTTT.

The gene calls are TRBV18 and TRBJ2-3, with TRBD2 matching over 9 bases. V was pared by 2 bases and J by 4 bases, with 1 base of the junction left unmatched. Per the germline V gene, CDR1 is KGHSH and CDR2 is LQKENI. The CDR3 has 14 residues. In nucleotides, the CDR3 is TGTGCCAGCTCACCAGCTAGCGGGGCAGATACGCAGTATTTT. Protein sequence: CASSPASGADTQYF.

This clone has only one observation. This chain joins TRBV19 and TRBJ2-7, with a weak D call TRBD2 (6 bases). The CDR3 is made up of 15 amino acids. Trimming left V 5 bases short and J 2 bases short, with 16 bases between. Germline V gives CDR1 LNHDA, CDR2 SQIVND (reference sequence). CDR3 in amino acids: CASSDPQGGAYEQYF. CDR3 in DNA: TGTGCCAGTAGTGACCCTCAGGGAGGCGCCTACGAGCAGTACTTC.

The chain couples TRBV27 to TRBJ2-3, with TRBD2 as a possible D gene (6 bases). This CDR3 has 16 amino acids. V shed 3 bases and J shed 0 bases, with 13 bases lying between them. CDR1 and CDR2 (germline): MNHEY, SMNVEV (reference sequence). The CDR3 region is CASSLLLATSTDTQYF. The CDR3 DNA reads as TGTGCCAGCAGTTTGCTCCTAGCGACTAGCACAGATACGCAGTATTTT.

The V call is TRBV18, the J call TRBJ2-2; 11 nucleotides match TRBD2. The CDR3 length is 16 residues. Germline CDR1 KGHSH, CDR2 LQKENI. After removal of 5 bases from V and 5 bases from J, the junction contained 7 bases not matched to a gene. CDR3 nucleotide sequence: TGTGCCAGCTCATCTAGCGGGAGGAAAGGAACCGGGGAGCTGTTTTTT. The encoded protein is CASSSSGRKGTGELFF.

CDR3 sequence reads: CASSYSEETEAFF. CDR3 sequence (DNA): TGTGCCAGCAGTTACTCGGAGGAAACCGAAGCTTTCTTT. This chain joins TRBV6-6 and TRBJ1-1, with D hard to call. The V end lost 0 bases, the J end lost 8 bases, and 10 bases lay between the germline ends. CDR1 and CDR2 (germline): MNHNY, SVGAGI (reference sequence). This CDR3 is 13 amino acids long.

This clone was counted a few times. The chain is built from TRBV4-1 and TRBJ1-5; TRBD1 aligns across 7 bases. Germline trimming cut 0 bases from V and 2 bases from J; bases unmatched to any gene: 13. The V gene's germline CDR1 is MGHRA and CDR2 YSYEKL. This CDR3 contains 19 residues. CDR3 region: CASSQEVTGIMLRNQPQHF. CDR3 nucleotides: TGCGCCAGCAGCCAAGAAGTGACAGGGATAATGCTCCGCAATCAGCCCCAGCATTTT.